This T cell receptor (beta chain) was obtained from a study of PD-L1 blockade in urothelial cancer. The V gene lost 1 base and the J gene lost 7 bases, with 6 bases spanning the gap. Germline V gives CDR1 SGHKS, CDR2 YYEKEE (reference sequence). There are 12 residues in the CDR3. The data were produced by immunoSEQ multiplex PCR, yet TCRdb's version contains in-frame clones alone and is incomplete. This repertoire shows 35,000 to 55,000 clones, roughly four fifths found once; its top ten account for about 3.3%. The sequence derives from a man aged 65 to 85 with urothelial cancer. The chain combines TRBV5-5 with TRBJ2-1; D may be TRBD1 (5 bases). The material was PBMCs, obtained around atezolizumab (anti-PD-L1) treatment. The CDR3 nucleotides read TGTGCCAGCAGCTTGAAGGGGAATGAGCAGTTCTTC. Protein sequence: CASSLKGNEQFF.